This TCR beta chain was observed in a study of CD8 T cells in Susac syndrome. Study details: Patients with Susac syndrome were therapy-naive, on corticosteroids, or on intravenous immunoglobulin alone at blood draw.

TCR beta sequences were obtained from blood CD8+ and CD4+ T cells. With regard to this clonotype: Its specificity is unknown.

Per the germline V gene, CDR1 is GTSNPN and CDR2 is SVGIG (reference sequence). The V gene end was trimmed by 3 bases and the J gene end by 9 bases; junction bases not matched to a gene: 5. There are 12 residues in the CDR3. Roughly 0.45 to 1 ug RNA was reverse transcribed with random hexamers. Multiplex immunoSEQ PCR targeted 54 Vbeta and 13 Jbeta TCR beta segments. Each CDR3 protein gets one entry after TCRdb re-called the immunoSEQ multiplex PCR reads with MiXCR. This table holds some 210,000 distinct CDR3 sequences, 94% found once. Study findings and constraints: The CD4+ T cell repertoires, which came from Susac syndrome patients, showed no sign of clonal expansion.

Sequenced sample: CD4+ T cells from PBMCs. The source is a human donor with Susac syndrome. The chain combines TRBV30 with TRBJ1-1; 9 positions agree with TRBD1. CDR3 coding DNA: TGTGCCTGGAGGTCCGGACAGGGGAAAGCTTTCTTT. Amino acids: CAWRSGQGKAFF.